This T cell receptor beta chain was identified during a study of blood T cell repertoires in COVID-19. Study background: The origin of the acute and convalescent COVID-19 samples was the United States, Italy and Spain.

Method: immunoSEQ multiplex PCR; TCRdb's copy keeps in-frame clones and lacks some. This sample carries some 300,000 clones, about nine tenths of them seen once, and the ten largest clones take approximately 1.8%. V lost 7 bases, J lost 6 bases, and 12 bases lay in between. CDR3 size: 12 residues. Germline assignment: CDR1 SGHRS and CDR2 YFSETQ. Comments on this clone: The sample has other DNA sequences that encode this CDR3 too.

The source is a woman aged 25 to 45 with COVID-19, enrolled during active disease. The rearrangement links TRBV5-1 to TRBJ2-3; no definite D call. Input material: peripheral blood. The CDR3 nucleotides read TGCGCCAGCTACCAGAGGCGGGATACGCAGTATTTT. Translated, it gives CASYQRRDTQYF.